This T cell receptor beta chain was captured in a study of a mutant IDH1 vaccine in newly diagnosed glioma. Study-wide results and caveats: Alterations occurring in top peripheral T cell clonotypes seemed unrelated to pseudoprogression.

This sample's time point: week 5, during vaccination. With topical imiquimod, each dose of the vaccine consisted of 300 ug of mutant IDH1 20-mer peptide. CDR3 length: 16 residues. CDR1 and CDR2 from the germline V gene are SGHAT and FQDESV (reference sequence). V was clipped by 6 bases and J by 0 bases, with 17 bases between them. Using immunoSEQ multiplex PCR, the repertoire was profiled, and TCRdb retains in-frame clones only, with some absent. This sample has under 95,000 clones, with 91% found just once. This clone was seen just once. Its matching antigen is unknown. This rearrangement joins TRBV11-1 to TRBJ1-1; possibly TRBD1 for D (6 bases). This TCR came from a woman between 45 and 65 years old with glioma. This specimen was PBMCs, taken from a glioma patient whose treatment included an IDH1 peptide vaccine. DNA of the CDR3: TGTGCCAGCAGGCAGGACAGCTTACTTATGAACACTGAAGCTTTCTTT. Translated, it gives CASRQDSLLMNTEAFF.